Below, 27 T cell receptor beta chains from the same sample are listed, as sequenced in a study of T cell responses to AZD1222 COVID-19 vaccine. The method was immunoSEQ multiplex PCR; TCRdb's version includes in-frame clones alone and lacks a portion of them. This table has 100,000 to 150,000 clones, roughly 92% appearing once. The input for sequencing was peripheral blood, taken 28 days after the second AZD1222 dose. The receptors were sampled from an adult who received the AZD1222 COVID-19 vaccine.

J is TRBJ2-1 and V is TRBV20-1; no clear D gene. Germline V gives CDR1 DFQATT, CDR2 SNEGSKA (reference sequence). This CDR3 region has 11 residues. V was trimmed by 8 bases and J by 7 bases, leaving 12 bases between them. DNA of the CDR3: TGCAGTTTTTTTAGATTTAATGAGCAGTTCTTC. The encoded protein is CSFFRFNEQFF.

V gene TRBV30 combines with J gene TRBJ2-2, with D uncertain. V lost 5 bases and J 6 bases, leaving 7 bases between the germline ends. This CDR3 is built from 11 residues. CDR1 and CDR2 from the germline V gene are GTSNPN and SVGIG (reference sequence). The CDR3 region is CAWARSGELFF. The CDR3 bases are TGTGCCTGGGCCAGGTCCGGGGAGCTGTTTTTT.

The chain uses TRBV12-5 and TRBJ2-3; either TRBD1 or TRBD2 may supply D (5 bases each). Germline CDR1 and CDR2: LGHNT and FRNRAP. With 8 bases removed from V and 2 bases from J, the gap between germline ends came to 11 bases. The CDR3 is 13 residues long. The DNA for the CDR3 is TGTGCTAGTACCCGGGACCTCACAGATACGCAGTATTTT. It yields the protein CASTRDLTDTQYF.

For the CDR3, the DNA is TGCAGCGTCCGACGGGCCGAGAACACTGAAGCTTTCTTT. Amino acids: CSVRRAENTEAFF. The rearrangement joins TRBV29-1 to TRBJ1-1; D gene uncertain. From germline, CDR1 is SQVTM and CDR2 ANQGSEA. CDR3 length equals 13 residues. V lost 6 bases to trimming and J lost 1 base, with 12 bases between them.

This chain links TRBV27 with TRBJ1-1, with D tentatively TRBD1 (5 bases). The V and J ends lost 7 bases and 5 bases respectively, with 14 bases between them. Germline V gives CDR1 MNHEY, CDR2 SMNVEV (reference sequence). The CDR3 is made up of 13 amino acids. CDR3 loop: CASTRERGTEAFF. CDR3 DNA: TGTGCCAGCACCCGAGAGAGGGGAACTGAAGCTTTCTTT.

This chain connects TRBV7-2 to TRBJ1-4, with 8 nucleotides matching TRBD1. With 1 base clipped from V and 7 bases from J, the junction kept 5 bases outside the gene matches. In germline, CDR1 is SGHTA, CDR2 FQGNSA. This CDR3 is 15 amino acids long. The DNA of the CDR3 is TGTGCCAGCAGCTTAGGCCAGGGGGCGGTTGAAAAACTGTTTTTT. It yields the protein CASSLGQGAVEKLFF.

The chain joins TRBV5-1 to TRBJ2-1, with TRBD2 matching 11 bases. Germline V CDR1 and CDR2: SGHRS, YFSETQ. The junction had 5 bases not matched to a gene; V was cut back by 0 bases and J by 6 bases. This CDR3 is 16 amino acids long. The CDR3 bases are TGCGCCAGCAGCTTGGGGTTACTAGCGGGGGTCAATGAGCAGTTCTTC. Amino acids: CASSLGLLAGVNEQFF.

The chain is built from TRBV6-5 and TRBJ1-2, with no clear D. The CDR3 consists of 13 residues. The V gene lost 6 bases and the J gene lost 4 bases, with 12 bases spanning the gap. Germline V CDR1 and CDR2: MNHEY, SVGAGI. As DNA, the CDR3 is TGTGCCAGCAGCCGAAATCAAGGCTATGGCTACACCTTC. Amino acids: CASSRNQGYGYTF.

This clone was observed once. V gene TRBV2 combines with J gene TRBJ2-1; unclear D gene. Germline V CDR1 and CDR2: SNHLY, FYNNEI. V was clipped by 11 bases and J by 3 bases, with 11 bases between them. CDR3 length: 12 amino acids. Written as DNA, the CDR3 is TGTGCCTCCAAGGGCAACTACAATGAGCAGTTCTTC. Translating it yields CASKGNYNEQFF.

The CDR3 bases are TGTGCCAGCAGCTTCGGGACAGGAGCCCATGGCTACACCTTC. Amino acid sequence: CASSFGTGAHGYTF. The chain combines TRBV7-2 with TRBJ1-2; 8 bases are shared with TRBD1. Losses at the gene ends were 3 bases for V and 6 bases for J; bases not matched to a gene: 6. The CDR3 loop spans 14 amino acids. Germline V gives CDR1 SGHTA, CDR2 FQGNSA.

V is TRBV24-1 and J is TRBJ1-2, with unresolved D. V lost 4 bases to trimming and J lost 0 bases, with 17 bases between them. In germline, CDR1 is KGHDR, CDR2 SFDVKD. CDR3 length: 17 residues. The CDR3 region is CATSDLSYREANYGYTF. The CDR3 region has the DNA TGTGCCACCAGTGACCTCTCGTATAGAGAGGCTAACTATGGCTACACCTTC.

The gene calls are TRBV16 and TRBJ2-7, with D tentatively TRBD1 or TRBD2 (5 bases each). Germline V lookup: CDR1 KGHSY, CDR2 FQNENV. CDR3 length: 11 residues. V shed 4 bases and J shed 13 bases, with 14 bases lying between them. CDR3 sequence: CASSPGTESYF. The DNA of the CDR3 is TGTGCCAGCAGCCCCGGGACGGAGTCTTACTTC.

This clone was counted a single time. The CDR3 sequence: CASSLGLAGGYNEQFF. The CDR3 DNA follows: TGCGCCAGCAGCCTGGGACTAGCGGGAGGATACAATGAGCAGTTCTTC. This sequence joins TRBV5-1 and TRBJ2-1; 15 bases are a match to TRBD2. Unmatched junction bases numbered 3, after V lost 4 bases and J lost 4 bases. This CDR3 spans 16 amino acids. Per the germline V gene, CDR1 is SGHRS and CDR2 is YFSETQ.

The chain has TRBV5-8 and TRBJ2-5, with 9 bases that match TRBD2. Germline V gene lookup returns CDR1 SGHTS and CDR2 YDEGEE. The CDR3 totals 16 residues. V shed 1 base, J shed 4 bases, and the junction held 8 bases outside the gene matches. The CDR3 sequence: CASSLPLAGGRETQYF. The CDR3 coding sequence is TGTGCCAGCAGCTTGCCCCTGGCGGGGGGGCGAGAGACCCAGTACTTC.

This clone was observed a single time. The rearrangement links TRBV3-1 (or the pseudogene TRBV3-2) to TRBJ1-1; D is uncertain. Between the trimmed V and J ends, which lost 1 base and 2 bases, there was a span of 5 bases. Germline V CDR1 and CDR2: LGHDT, YNNKEL (reference sequence). This CDR3 comprises 13 residues. CDR3 in DNA: TGTGCCAGCAGCCAAGTCCCAAACACTGAAGCTTTCTTT. Translating it yields CASSQVPNTEAFF.

This sequence joins TRBV23-1 and TRBJ2-2, with D hard to call. TRBV23-1 carries the ORF label, with uncertain function. V shed 0 bases and J shed 6 bases, with 11 bases lying between them. CDR3 length: 15 amino acids. The CDR3 here is CASSQSAKAPGELFF. As DNA, the CDR3 is TGCGCCAGCAGTCAATCGGCGAAGGCACCCGGGGAGCTGTTTTTT.

The chain employs TRBV5-4 and TRBJ2-1, with TRBD2 as a possible D gene (5 bases). V was clipped by 0 bases and J by 3 bases, with 10 bases between them. This CDR3 contains 15 residues. CDR1 SGHNT and CDR2 YYREEE come from the germline V gene (reference sequence). CDR3 residues: CASSLGWTGYNEQFF. DNA of the CDR3: TGTGCCAGCAGCTTGGGATGGACTGGCTACAATGAGCAGTTCTTC.

This chain uses TRBV7-2 with TRBJ1-1; D is perhaps TRBD1 (6 bases). The ends were cut back, 3 bases at V and 4 bases at J, with 12 bases in the middle. The CDR3 has 14 residues. Germline V gene data show CDR1 as SGHTA and CDR2 as FQGNSA. CDR3 nucleotides: TGTGCCAGCAGCTTGAGGGGGGCCCTCACTGAAGCTTTCTTT. Its translation is CASSLRGALTEAFF.

The chain employs TRBV2 and TRBJ2-5, with TRBD2 matching over 14 bases. This CDR3 contains 15 residues. J gave up 3 bases and V 10 bases, and 7 bases lay outside the gene matches. Germline V gene data show CDR1 as SNHLY and CDR2 as FYNNEI. CDR3 loop: CATTRLAGGEETQYF. The CDR3, as DNA: TGTGCCACCACCAGACTAGCGGGGGGGGAAGAGACCCAGTACTTC.

V is TRBV18 and J is TRBJ2-1; no firm D call. Trimming stripped 0 bases from V and 7 bases from J, with 7 bases between. The CDR3 is 13 residues long. Germline-derived CDR1 and CDR2 are KGHSH and LQKENI. The CDR3 nucleotides read TGTGCCAGCTCACCACCGGGCGCGAATGAGCAGTTCTTC. This encodes CASSPPGANEQFF.

The chain employs TRBV30 and TRBJ2-1; the D gene is possibly TRBD1 (6 bases). This CDR3 spans 12 amino acids. The ends were cut back, 3 bases at V and 12 bases at J, with 15 bases in the middle. Germline V gene data show CDR1 as GTSNPN and CDR2 as SVGIG (reference sequence). The DNA of the CDR3 is TGTGCCTGGAGCTCGACAGGTCAGGGGCAGTTCTTC. Its translation is CAWSSTGQGQFF.

The chain combines TRBV7-9 with TRBJ1-2; D gene unclear. The CDR3 extends over 14 amino acids. The V gene lost 8 bases and the J gene lost 2 bases, with 15 bases spanning the gap. Germline values: CDR1 SEHNR, CDR2 FQNEAQ (reference sequence). CDR3 sequence (DNA): TGTGCCAGCCGAGGTTCGTTAGGAAACTATGGCTACACCTTC. Translation: CASRGSLGNYGYTF.

Here the CDR3 DNA reads TGTGCCAGCAGTTTAGACTACAATGAGCAGTTCTTC. This gives the protein CASSLDYNEQFF. The chain uses TRBV12-3 or TRBV12-4 and TRBJ2-1; D call uncertain. V was cut by 1 base and J by 3 bases, with 1 base left in between. The CDR3 covers 12 residues.

V is TRBV14 and J is TRBJ1-6; maybe TRBD1 (6 bases). There are 18 residues in the CDR3. With 0 bases removed from V and 4 bases from J, the gap between germline ends came to 16 bases. Germline V gene sequence: CDR1 SGHDN, CDR2 FVKESK. The chain's CDR3 is CASSQDSSGAPYNSPLHF. Here the CDR3 DNA reads TGTGCCAGCAGCCAAGATTCATCAGGGGCCCCTTATAATTCACCCCTCCACTTT.

In DNA, the CDR3 is TGTGCCAGCAGTTCCTGGGACAGGGGAAGAACTGAAGCTTTCTTT. Translated, it gives CASSSWDRGRTEAFF. The chain combines TRBV27 with TRBJ1-1, with TRBD1 matching over 10 bases. The V gene end was trimmed by 4 bases and the J gene end by 5 bases; junction bases not matched to a gene: 7. The CDR3 runs 15 residues. Germline CDR1 MNHEY, CDR2 SMNVEV (reference sequence).

This chain uses TRBV6-6 with TRBJ2-1; 8 bases align to TRBD2. The CDR3 covers 16 residues. The germline V gene encodes CDR1 MNHNY and CDR2 SVGAGI (reference sequence). J was trimmed by 6 bases and V by 7 bases; bases with no gene match: 14. Written as DNA, the CDR3 is TGTGCCAGCACCCGCCTTGGGGGAGCGGGAGCCAATGAGCAGTTCTTC. Its translation is CASTRLGGAGANEQFF.

The chain is built from TRBV7-3 and TRBJ2-1, with TRBD1 identical over 8 bases. V lost 2 bases, J lost 2 bases, and 8 bases stayed unmatched. The germline V gene encodes CDR1 SGHTA and CDR2 FQGTGA. The CDR3 extends over 17 amino acids. CDR3 nucleotide sequence: TGTGCCAGCAGCTTACATGCCGGACAGGGAACCTACAATGAGCAGTTCTTC. This gives the protein CASSLHAGQGTYNEQFF.